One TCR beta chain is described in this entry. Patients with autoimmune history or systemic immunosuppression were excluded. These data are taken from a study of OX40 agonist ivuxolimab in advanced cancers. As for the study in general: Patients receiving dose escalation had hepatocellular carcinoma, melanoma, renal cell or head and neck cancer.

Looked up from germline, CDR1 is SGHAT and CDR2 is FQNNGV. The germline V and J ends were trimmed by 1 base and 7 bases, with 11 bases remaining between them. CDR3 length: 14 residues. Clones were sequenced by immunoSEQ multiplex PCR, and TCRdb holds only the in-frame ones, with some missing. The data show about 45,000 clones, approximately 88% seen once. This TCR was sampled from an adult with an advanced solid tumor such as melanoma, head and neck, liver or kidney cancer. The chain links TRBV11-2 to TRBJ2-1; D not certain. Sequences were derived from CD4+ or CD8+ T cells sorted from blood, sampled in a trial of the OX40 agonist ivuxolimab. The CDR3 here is CASSLAWVSNEQFF. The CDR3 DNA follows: TGTGCCAGCAGCTTAGCTTGGGTGTCGAATGAGCAGTTCTTC. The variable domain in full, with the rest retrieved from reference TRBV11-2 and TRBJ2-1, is EAGVAQSPRYKIIEKRQSVAFWCNPISGHATLYWYQQILGQGPKLLIQFQNNGVVDDSQLPKDRFSAERLKGVDSTLKIQPAKLEDSAVYLCASSLAWVSNEQFFGPGTRLTVL.